This TCR beta chain was profiled in a study of blood T cell repertoires in COVID-19. Residents of about two dozen US areas, aged roughly 18 to 89 years, made up the participants. Trimming removed 0 bases at V and 4 bases at J, with 13 bases between. The germline gives CDR1 SGDLS, CDR2 YYNGEE. CDR3 length: 16 residues. Sequenced by immunoSEQ multiplex PCR; TCRdb stores in-frame clones only, minus some. The sample has roughly 200,000 clones; 75% to 90% are singletons. The sample consisted of PBMCs or T cells enriched from blood (not recorded which). This chain joins TRBV9 and TRBJ2-2, with D possibly TRBD2 on 6 matching bases. This TCR was sampled from a man younger than 40 who had recovered from COVID-19. CDR3 nucleotides: TGTGCCAGCAGCGTAGGCGGGACTCCCGTCACCGGGGAGCTGTTTTTT. Its protein is CASSVGGTPVTGELFF.